These T cell receptor beta chains were read from a single sample in a study of Graves' ophthalmopathy and Graves' hyperthyroidism. A single record per CDR3 protein comes from TCRdb applying MiXCR to the multiplex PCR reads. The sample shows nearly 400,000 distinct CDR3 sequences, approximately 16% of them seen only once. Sequenced input: peripheral blood. The receptors stem from a woman aged 18-30 years with Graves' ophthalmopathy. Both conserved end residues are part of each CDR3. Fields, in order: D gene, J gene, V gene, clone size, CDR3 protein, CDR3 DNA. The D gene is left open where the match is weak. Clone size is given for some rows only: seen once, a few or many times, or a class if the clone is expanded.

NA TRBJ1-5 TRBV24-1 many CATSDSGSQGYSNQPQHF TGTGCCACCAGTGATTCAGGGTCGCAGGGGTATAGCAATCAGCCCCAGCATTTT
NA TRBJ1-6 TRBV7-8 NA CASSLNPNSPLHF TGTGCCAGCAGCTTAAACCCCAATTCACCCCTCCACTTT
TRBD2 TRBJ2-7 TRBV6-2/TRBV6-3 many CASSYWREHSHEQYF TGTGCCAGCAGTTACTGGCGGGAGCATTCCCACGAGCAGTACTTC
TRBD2 TRBJ2-7 TRBV7-9 many CASSDLAAGYEQYF TGTGCCAGCAGCGACCTAGCGGCCGGCTACGAGCAGTACTTC
NA TRBJ2-7 TRBV19 many CASSKAPEGTYEQYF TGTGCCAGTAGTAAGGCCCCGGAGGGAACCTACGAGCAGTACTTC
NA TRBJ2-6 TRBV7-3 many CASSSPPGAGANVLTF TGTGCCAGCAGCTCCCCGCCTGGGGCTGGGGCCAACGTCCTGACTTTC
NA TRBJ1-2 TRBV2 many CASSPGLPRGYTF TGTGCCAGCAGCCCTGGACTGCCAAGGGGCTACACCTTC
NA TRBJ1-1 TRBV6-5 many CASSPVGGTEAFF TGTGCCAGCAGTCCAGTAGGAGGGACCGAAGCTTTCTTT
TRBD1 TRBJ2-7 TRBV6-2/TRBV6-3 many CASRGQASYEQYF TGTGCCAGCAGAGGACAGGCCTCCTACGAGCAGTACTTC
TRBD2 TRBJ2-2 TRBV18 NA CASSPALAANTGELFF TGTGCCAGCTCACCTGCCCTAGCGGCGAACACCGGGGAGCTGTTTTTT
NA TRBJ1-5 TRBV19 many CASSIIPGKRWTSDKPQHF TGTGCCAGTAGTATTATACCCGGGAAGCGTTGGACATCCGATAAGCCCCAGCATTTT
NA TRBJ1-3 TRBV15 many CATSPRGILSGNTIYF TGTGCCACCAGCCCTAGAGGGATCCTCTCTGGAAACACCATATATTTT
NA TRBJ1-3 TRBV27 many CASSLRGPGNTIYF TGTGCCAGCAGTTTACGGGGGCCTGGAAACACCATATATTTT
TRBD1 TRBJ2-7 TRBV27 many CATGTASYEQYF TGTGCCACCGGGACAGCCTCCTACGAGCAGTACTTC
NA TRBJ1-2 TRBV30 many CAWTLDLREESNYGYTF TGTGCCTGGACCCTTGACCTCAGAGAGGAATCCAACTATGGCTACACCTTC
NA TRBJ2-2 TRBV6-2/TRBV6-3 many CASRRQTGELFF TGTGCCAGCAGACGACAGACCGGGGAGCTGTTTTTT
NA TRBJ1-5 TRBV28 many CASSPDNQPQHF TGTGCCAGCAGCCCTGACAATCAGCCCCAGCATTTT
NA TRBJ1-3 TRBV10-3 many CAIRETGNTIYF TGTGCCATCAGAGAAACTGGAAACACCATATATTTT
NA TRBJ1-5 TRBV4-3 many CASSQELGSQPQHF TGCGCCAGCAGCCAAGAGCTGGGGTCTCAGCCCCAGCATTTT
NA TRBJ2-1 TRBV6-2/TRBV6-3 NA CASMTSSNEQFF TGTGCCAGCATGACTAGTTCCAATGAGCAGTTCTTC
TRBD1 TRBJ1-1 TRBV5-1 many CASSGGGQGMNTEAFF TGCGCCAGCAGCGGCGGGGGACAGGGTATGAACACTGAAGCTTTCTTT
NA TRBJ1-2 TRBV6-6 many CASTSSGEGYTF TGTGCCAGCACTTCCTCAGGGGAAGGCTACACCTTC
TRBD1 TRBJ2-4 TRBV6-1 many CASIPEGTVLAKNIQYF TGTGCCAGCATTCCAGAGGGGACAGTCCTAGCCAAAAACATTCAGTACTTC
NA TRBJ2-2 TRBV9 many CASSVGEGGSANTGELFF TGTGCCAGCAGCGTAGGGGAAGGAGGCAGCGCGAACACCGGGGAGCTGTTTTTT
NA TRBJ1-5 TRBV9 few CASSVRPEQPQHF TGTGCCAGCAGCGTAAGACCCGAACAGCCCCAGCATTTT
TRBD2 TRBJ2-2 TRBV7-7 many CASSLRLAGPGELFF TGTGCTAGCAGCTTACGACTAGCGGGCCCCGGGGAGCTGTTTTTT
TRBD2 TRBJ2-5 TRBV7-9 NA CASSPISGSRGETQYF TGTGCCAGCAGCCCTATTAGCGGGAGTAGAGGAGAGACCCAGTACTTC
TRBD2 TRBJ2-2 TRBV12-3/TRBV12-4 NA CASSLWARTSGAGELFF TGTGCCAGCAGTTTATGGGCCCGGACTAGCGGGGCCGGGGAGCTGTTTTTT
NA TRBJ2-5 TRBV30 many CAWEMLAQETQYF TGTGCCTGGGAGATGCTGGCCCAAGAGACCCAGTACTTC
TRBD1 TRBJ2-5 TRBV12-3/TRBV12-4 many CASQVGQGQETQYF TGTGCCAGCCAAGTGGGACAGGGACAAGAGACCCAGTACTTC